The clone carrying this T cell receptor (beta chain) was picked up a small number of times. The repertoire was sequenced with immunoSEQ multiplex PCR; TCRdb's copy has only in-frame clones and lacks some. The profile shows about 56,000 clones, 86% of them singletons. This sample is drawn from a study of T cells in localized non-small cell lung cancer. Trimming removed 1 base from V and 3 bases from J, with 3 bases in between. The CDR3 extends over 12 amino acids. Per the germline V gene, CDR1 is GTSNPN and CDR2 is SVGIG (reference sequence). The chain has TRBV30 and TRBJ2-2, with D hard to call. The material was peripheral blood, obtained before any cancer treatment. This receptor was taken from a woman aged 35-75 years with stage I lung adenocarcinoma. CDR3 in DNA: TGTGCCTGGAGTGGGGACACCGGGGAGCTGTTTTTT. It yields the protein CAWSGDTGELFF.